Below, 28 T cell receptor beta chains from the same sample are listed, as sequenced in a study of kidney transplant recipient with SARS-CoV-2 infection (dated by TCRdb to the early 2020s). Read against the paper, the sample's time point label means: pre-pandemic baseline sample and day 111 after first positive SARS-CoV-2 test. The run used an Illumina MiSeq. TCRdb reprocessing: public reads trimmed at Q25 with fastp, clones called with MiXCR, in-frame beta chains kept. Rows matching on CDR3 protein sequence are summarized as one entry with the most common DNA and genes. The sample profile shows 200,000 to 300,000 distinct CDR3 sequences; less than 35% of them were found once. The leading ten clones occupy almost 7.5% of the sample. This material consisted of a blood sample, taken at baseline and on day 111 from a kidney transplant recipient. Source of these receptors: a male patient in his thirties who had COVID-19 and was a kidney transplant recipient. Following transplantation, part of the T cell population may be supplied by the graft donor rather than the patient.

This clonotype was counted only a few times. The V gene is TRBV11-1, the J gene TRBJ2-3; no firm D call. In germline, CDR1 is SGHAT, CDR2 FQDESV (reference sequence). The CDR3 has 14 residues. Trimming removed 5 bases at V and 1 base at J, with 10 bases between. CDR3 coding DNA: TGTGCCAGCAGCCCCACCTTCGGCACAGATACGCAGTATTTT. This codes for CASSPTFGTDTQYF.

The rearrangement joins TRBV20-1 to TRBJ2-1; D not certain. The germline V gene has CDR1 DFQATT and CDR2 SNEGSKA (reference sequence). V was clipped by 5 bases and J by 6 bases, with 14 bases between them. This CDR3 has 13 amino acids. CDR3 coding DNA: TGCAGTGCTGTGGACGGCAGAATCAATGAGCAGTTCTTC. It specifies CSAVDGRINEQFF.

With respect to this clonotype: A much more abundant neighbour one base away suggests this may be a read error. The chain is built from TRBV6-4 and TRBJ2-3; 9 bases match TRBD2. The CDR3 has 16 amino acids. Looked up from germline, CDR1 is MRHNA and CDR2 is SNTAGT. CDR3 protein: CASSAQREADMDTRYF. The CDR3 region has the DNA TGTGCCAGCAGTGCCCAGCGGGAGGCCGATATGGATACGCGGTATTTT.

At least ten counts were recorded for this clonotype. The CDR3 region is CASSLFGSGTEAFF. CDR3 nucleotides: TGTGCCAGCAGCTTATTTGGGTCTGGCACTGAAGCTTTCTTT. This chain uses TRBV7-3 with TRBJ1-1; D gene ambiguous. The V gene's germline CDR1 is SGHTA and CDR2 FQGTGA. The CDR3 is 14 residues long. The V end lost 2 bases, the J end lost 4 bases, and 11 bases lay between the germline ends.

The sample holds many counts of this clonotype. CDR3 amino acids: CASSSPPTLRKTYGYTF. CDR3 nucleotides: TGTGCCAGCAGCTCGCCACCCACCCTTCGAAAGACCTATGGCTACACCTTC. V and J are TRBV3-1 and TRBJ1-2; D not certain. Germline V gene lookup returns CDR1 LGHDT and CDR2 YNNKEL (reference sequence). V was shortened by 5 bases and J by 4 bases, with 23 bases between the two germline ends. This CDR3 region has 17 residues. The variable domain in full, completed from reference TRBV3-1 and TRBJ1-2, reads DTAVSQTPKYLVTQMGNDKSIKCEQNLGHDTMYWYKQDSKKFLKIMFSYNNKELIINETVPNRFSPKSPDKAHLNLHINSLELGDSAVYFCASSSPPTLRKTYGYTFGSGTRLTVV.

This clonotype was found many times. The chain combines TRBV9 with TRBJ2-5; D not resolved. CDR3 length: 13 residues. Trimming shortened V by 4 bases and J by 0 bases, and 7 bases separated the two germline ends. Germline CDR1 is SGDLS and CDR2 is YYNGEE. CDR3 in amino acids: CASSPRYQETQYF. DNA for the CDR3: TGTGCCAGCAGCCCCCGGTACCAAGAGACCCAGTACTTC.

Regarding this clonotype: The conserved phenylalanine or tryptophan normally closing the CDR3 is absent here, so this likely arose from a read error. CDR3 coding DNA: TGTGCCAGCAGCCAAGAGGCCGAGCAGTACCTC. The encoded protein is CASSQEAEQYL. V usage is TRBV4-2 and J usage is TRBJ2-7; D ambiguous. CDR1 and CDR2 from the germline V gene are LGHNA and YNFKEQ. V shed 0 bases and J shed 6 bases, with 3 bases lying between them. CDR3 length: 11 amino acids.

This clonotype was seen repeatedly, ten times or more. V gene TRBV6-1 combines with J gene TRBJ1-6; D is unclear. The CDR3 length is 12 residues. Germline-derived CDR1 and CDR2 are MNHNS and SASEGT. Trimming left V 11 bases short and J 8 bases short, with 13 bases between. The CDR3 region is CAARARDSPLHF. The DNA of the CDR3 is TGTGCCGCACGGGCAAGAGATTCACCCCTCCACTTT.

This chain links TRBV4-3 with TRBJ1-2; D not resolved. This CDR3 has 17 residues. Per germline, CDR1 LGHNA and CDR2 YSLEER. V lost 5 bases and J lost 4, with 23 bases in between. CDR3 in amino acids: CASSIERGRRKTYGYTF. The CDR3 region has the DNA TGCGCCAGCAGCATAGAGCGAGGACGTCGAAAGACCTATGGCTACACCTTC.

Note on this clonotype: This sequence may be a read error, since a much larger clone differs from it by one base. The CDR3 here is CASSHRGGTGELFF. In nucleotides, the CDR3 is TGTGCCAGCAGTCACAGGGGGGGGACCGGGGAGCTGTTTTTT. The chain employs TRBV6-8 and TRBJ2-2, with D perhaps TRBD1 (8 bases). V lost 5 bases and J lost 5, with 12 bases in between. The CDR3 length is 14 residues. The germline V gene encodes CDR1 MNHGY and CDR2 SAAAGT.

The sample holds many counts of this clonotype. This chain connects TRBV5-8 to TRBJ2-2; D possibly corresponds to TRBD2 (7 bases). The CDR3 covers 15 residues. Deletions cut 2 bases from V and 2 bases from J, with 10 bases between. CDR1 SGHTS and CDR2 YDEGEE come from the germline V gene. The CDR3 sequence is CASSFGGLNTGELFF. Here the CDR3 DNA reads TGTGCCAGCAGCTTCGGGGGGCTTAACACCGGGGAGCTGTTTTTT.

A note on this clonotype: A much bigger clone sits one base away, suggesting this may be a read error. The chain recombines TRBV11-3 with TRBJ1-2; no firm D call. Germline V lookup: CDR1 SGHNT, CDR2 YENEEA. The CDR3 has 17 residues. The chain's CDR3 is CACSKHDDLGKTYGYTF. In nucleotides, the CDR3 is TGTGCCTGCAGCAAACACGACGATCTCGGAAAGACCTATGGCTACACCTTC.

This clonotype appeared many times. V usage is TRBV7-8 and J usage is TRBJ1-1, with D possibly matching TRBD1 (6 bases). V gave up 5 bases and J gave up 8 bases, with 15 bases separating them. The CDR3 length is 13 residues. Germline assignment: CDR1 SGHVS and CDR2 FQNEAQ. In DNA, the CDR3 is TGTGCCAGCAGCCCCGGACAGTTCCCCGAAGCTTTCTTT. Its protein is CASSPGQFPEAFF.

At least ten counts were recorded for this clonotype. This chain connects TRBV24-1 to TRBJ2-5; possibly TRBD2 for D (7 bases). The CDR3 is 16 residues long. Trimming shortened V by 5 bases and J by 9 bases, and 24 bases separated the two germline ends. Germline CDR1 and CDR2: KGHDR and SFDVKD. This chain's CDR3 is CATSAADRGALFPQYF. CDR3 DNA sequence: TGTGCCACCAGTGCCGCCGATCGGGGGGCCTTATTTCCCCAGTACTTC.

This clonotype was detected only a few times. The CDR3 here is CASSEVGTDNEQFF. Written as DNA, the CDR3 is TGCGCCAGCAGTGAGGTTGGGACTGACAATGAGCAGTTCTTC. This chain uses TRBV10-2 with TRBJ2-1; tentatively, D is TRBD2 (6 bases). Looked up from germline, CDR1 is WSHSY and CDR2 is SAAADI. The CDR3 runs 14 residues. V was clipped by 2 bases and J by 5 bases, with 10 bases between them.

The sample holds many counts of this clonotype. J is TRBJ1-2 and V is TRBV12-3 or TRBV12-4; D unresolved. Trimming took off 2 bases at V and 4 bases at J, with 20 bases between the two ends. This CDR3 is 17 amino acids long. In DNA form, the CDR3 reads TGTGCCAGCAGTTTAACACACAGCTTCCGAAAGACCTATGGCTACACCTTC. As protein: CASSLTHSFRKTYGYTF.

To note about this clonotype: A read error is the likely source, as a far larger clone sits one nucleotide away. This sequence joins TRBV6-5 and TRBJ2-1; D is ambiguous. The assigned J gene may be wrong: the sequence end matches TRBJ1-2 better. CDR3 length: 17 amino acids. The germline V gene has CDR1 MNHEY and CDR2 SVGAGI. The DNA of the CDR3 is TGTGCCAGCAGTTACCAGAGGTCCTCCCTCTATTCTCGCGGCTACACCTTC. The encoded protein is CASSYQRSSLYSRGYTF.

This clonotype was observed at least ten times. The chain combines TRBV18 with TRBJ2-7; 7 bases fit TRBD1. Trimming cost V 3 bases and J 3 bases; bases outside gene matches: 8. The CDR3 runs to 15 residues. CDR1 and CDR2 (germline): KGHSH, LQKENI. The chain's CDR3 is CASSPSSDRVYEQYF. The CDR3 DNA sequence: TGTGCCAGCTCACCCTCCAGCGACAGGGTCTACGAGCAGTACTTC.

Concerning this clonotype: At one of its ends the junction is not consistent with the germline gene, which may arise from a read error. The chain joins TRBV24-1 to TRBJ2-4; 8 positions agree with TRBD1. Germline CDR1 is KGHDR and CDR2 is SFDVKD. CDR3 length: 14 residues. This chain's CDR3 is CTTSSGQGHNIQYF. The CDR3 nucleotides are TGTACCACCAGTTCAGGACAGGGACACAACATTCAGTACTTC.

This clonotype showed up many times. The chain uses TRBV6-1 and TRBJ1-1, with D possibly being TRBD1 (5 bases). The CDR3 contains 15 residues. Germline CDR1 and CDR2: MNHNS and SASEGT. V lost 2 bases to trimming and J lost 6 bases, with 16 bases between them. CDR3 sequence: CASSERGVDGSEAFF. The DNA for the CDR3 is TGTGCCAGCAGTGAACGGGGGGTCGATGGGTCTGAAGCTTTCTTT.

This clonotype has at least ten counts. This chain joins TRBV13 and TRBJ2-3; no firm D call. CDR1 PRHDT and CDR2 FYEKMQ come from the germline V gene (reference sequence). The CDR3 is 13 residues long. V was cut by 7 bases and J by 0 bases, with 8 bases left in between. The CDR3 is CASNPRSTDTQYF. The CDR3 DNA reads as TGTGCCAGCAACCCCCGAAGCACAGATACGCAGTATTTT.

The table lists this clonotype with many counts. This rearrangement joins TRBV21-1 to TRBJ2-3; TRBD2, the table's D call, was not compared with the DNA. TRBV21-1 constitutes a pseudogene. The CDR3 is 17 residues long. In DNA, the CDR3 is TGTGCCAGCAGAGCGGGTCTAGCTACAGTCATGCAAGATACGCAGTATTTT. Encoded protein: CASRAGLATVMQDTQYF.

Remarks on this clonotype: A read error may produce the germline difference seen at one junction end. The chain recombines TRBV6-2 or TRBV6-3 with TRBJ2-6, with a weak D call TRBD2 (5 bases). This CDR3 is built from 14 residues. Germline V lookup: CDR1 MNHEY, CDR2 SVGEGT. CDR3 in amino acids: CTSRPGSGANVLTF. The CDR3 DNA reads as TGTACCAGCCGGCCGGGGTCCGGGGCCAACGTCCTGACTTTC.

This clonotype was seen more than once but under ten times. The chain is built from TRBV7-2 and TRBJ2-1; unclear D gene. The CDR3 loop spans 16 amino acids. Germline V gene sequence: CDR1 SGHTA, CDR2 FQGNSA. V was cut by 1 base and J by 0 bases, with 10 bases left in between. The chain's CDR3 is CASSLVTGPSYNEQFF. The DNA of the CDR3 is TGTGCCAGCAGCTTAGTAACTGGTCCCTCCTACAATGAGCAGTTCTTC.

This clonotype was counted a few times. The chain recombines TRBV11-3 with TRBJ2-3; 13 bases are a match to TRBD2. Germline-derived CDR1 and CDR2 are SGHNT and YENEEA. The J segment lost 3 bases and the V segment lost 3 bases, leaving 3 bases of the junction unmatched. The CDR3 is 16 amino acids. The CDR3 DNA follows: TGTGCCAGCAGCTTCGGACTAGCGGGAGAGACAGATACGCAGTATTTT. It translates to CASSFGLAGETDTQYF.

Notes on this clonotype: A much larger clone sits a single nucleotide away, making a read error possible. This rearrangement joins TRBV10-3 to TRBJ2-7; D is ambiguous. CDR1 and CDR2 from the germline V gene are ENHRY and SYGVKD. The CDR3 loop spans 13 amino acids. The CDR3 nucleotides read TGTGCCATCAGTGAGTCCGGATCCTACGGGCAGTACGTC. Its translation is CAISESGSYGQYV.

As concerns this clonotype: A read error may be the cause here, since a much bigger clone is one base away. The chain employs TRBV24-1 and TRBJ1-6; D remains unclear. Trimming took 3 bases from V and 9 from J, leaving 11 bases between them. The CDR3 is 14 residues long. CDR1 and CDR2 (germline): KGHDR, SFDVKD. The CDR3 spells CATSDIGPGSPLHF. As DNA, the CDR3 is TGTGCCACCAGTGATATTGGCCCTGGTTCACCCCTCCACTTT.

This clonotype occurred once. This may stem from a read error, because a much larger clone lies one nucleotide away. The V and J genes are TRBV6-1 and TRBJ1-4; no reliable D call. The germline gives CDR1 MNHNS, CDR2 SASEGT. This CDR3 comprises 16 residues. The V and J ends lost 9 bases and 0 bases respectively, with 17 bases between them. The CDR3 DNA is TGTGCCAGTCGAAAATGTACAGAAGCAACTAATGAAAAACTGTTTTTT. Translating it yields CASRKCTEATNEKLFF.